This is a list of T cell receptor beta chains from one sample in a study of T cell changes during pregnancy in multiple sclerosis. The table came from immunoSEQ multiplex PCR; TCRdb's copy has only in-frame clones and leaves some out. The profile shows tens of thousands of clones, 80% to 95% of them singletons. Sequences were derived from peripheral blood, sampled before pregnancy. These receptors originate from a female donor with multiple sclerosis, enrolled in a pregnancy study. Both conserved end residues are part of each CDR3. Each record gives: J gene, D gene, clone size, V gene, CDR3 DNA, CDR3 protein. A D gene is named only where the DNA matches it firmly. For some rows the clone size is stated as once, few or many, or as a class when expanded; others skip it.

TRBJ1-4 NA few TRBV7-9 TGTGCCAGCAGCTTAAAGAGATCAACTAATGAAAAACTGTTTTTT CASSLKRSTNEKLFF
TRBJ2-5 TRBD1 few TRBV9 TGTGCCAGCAGCATGAGACAGGGGACGGTTGGAGAGACCCAGTACTTC CASSMRQGTVGETQYF
TRBJ1-4 NA NA TRBV28 TGTGCCAGCAGTTCGGGGGGGAAGAATGAAAAACTGTTTTTT CASSSGGKNEKLFF
TRBJ1-2 NA once TRBV21-1 TGTGCCAGCAGCAACCCGCCGAGGAGAGCCAAATGTTTCTATGGCTACACCTTC CASSNPPRRAKCFYGYTF
TRBJ2-7 TRBD2 NA TRBV7-9 TGTGCCAGCAGCTTGTTTGGGGGGGGAACAACCCGGGACGAGCAGTACTTC CASSLFGGGTTRDEQYF
TRBJ2-7 TRBD1 once TRBV5-4 TGTGCCAGCAGCGACAGGGGGCGTTACGAGCAGTACTTC CASSDRGRYEQYF
TRBJ1-1 NA NA TRBV28 TGTGCCAGCAGTTTAATCAGGGCATTGAACACTGAAGCTTTCTTT CASSLIRALNTEAFF
TRBJ1-2 TRBD1 NA TRBV5-1 TGCGCCAGCAGCTTGGGACGGACAGGGACCATGTATGGCTACACCTTC CASSLGRTGTMYGYTF
TRBJ2-7 NA NA TRBV27 TGTGCCAGCACCTGGGGCGCAGGCAGCTACGAGCAGTACTTC CASTWGAGSYEQYF
TRBJ1-5 NA NA TRBV30 TGTGCCTGGAGTCAAACCAACCTGGCAAATCAGCCCCAGCATTTT CAWSQTNLANQPQHF
TRBJ2-3 TRBD2 NA TRBV6-4 TGTGCCAGCAGTGCTAGCGGGAGGGCCACAGATACGCAGTATTTT CASSASGRATDTQYF
TRBJ1-5 TRBD1 NA TRBV7-2 TGTGCCAGCAGCTTAGCAGGACAGGGCAATCAGCCCCAGCATTTT CASSLAGQGNQPQHF
TRBJ2-6 NA NA TRBV7-8 TGTGCCAGCACCCCCCGGGGGAGAGGTAGGCCTGGGGCCAACGTCCTGACTTTC CASTPRGRGRPGANVLTF
TRBJ2-2 NA once TRBV28 TGTGCCAGCAGTTTGCTCCAGGACACCGGGGAGCTGTTTTTT CASSLLQDTGELFF
TRBJ2-1 TRBD2 NA TRBV14 TGTGCCAGCAGCCCGGGACTAGTGTTCTACAATGAGCAGTTCTTC CASSPGLVFYNEQFF
TRBJ1-6 NA NA TRBV15 TGTGCCACCAGCAGCGTGCAGGGTTATAATTCACCCCTCCACTTT CATSSVQGYNSPLHF
TRBJ2-1 TRBD2 NA TRBV9 TGTGCCAGCCAGGGAACGACTAGCCTTGCTGAGCAGTTCTTC CASQGTTSLAEQFF
TRBJ1-5 TRBD1 NA TRBV7-8 TGTGCCAGCAGCTTAGGTCAGGGGGCCAATCAGCCCCAGCATTTT CASSLGQGANQPQHF
TRBJ1-5 NA once TRBV5-8 TGTGCCAGCAGCTCTACCGTCCCCAATCAGCCCCAGCATTTT CASSSTVPNQPQHF
TRBJ2-1 NA NA TRBV11-3 TGTGCCAGCAGCCCCGGGGGTTTCTACAATGAGCAGTTCTTC CASSPGGFYNEQFF
TRBJ2-1 NA NA TRBV18 TGTGCCAGCTCACTGACTAGTTACAATGAGCAGTTCTTC CASSLTSYNEQFF
TRBJ2-1 NA NA TRBV27 TGTGCCAGCAGCCGCCGGGGGGCGGGAAATGAGCAGTTCTTC CASSRRGAGNEQFF
TRBJ2-1 TRBD1 NA TRBV9 TGTGCCAGCAGCGTCGAGACAGGGGCCTACAATGAGCAGTTCTTC CASSVETGAYNEQFF
TRBJ2-1 NA NA TRBV6-4 TGTGCCAGCAGTGAGAGCAGAACTAGAGGCAATGAGCAGTTCTTC CASSESRTRGNEQFF
TRBJ1-1 NA NA TRBV6-5 TGTGCCAGCAGTTGGGGGGAGAGGAGCCCTGAAGCTTTCTTT CASSWGERSPEAFF
TRBJ2-7 TRBD1 NA TRBV7-8 TGTGCCAGCAGCACCTTGACAGGGCCCGAGCAGTACTTC CASSTLTGPEQYF
TRBJ1-1 TRBD1 NA TRBV7-9 TGTGCCAGCAGCTTAGGCGGACAGGGGTTGGGGAACACTGAAGCTTTCTTT CASSLGGQGLGNTEAFF
TRBJ1-1 NA NA TRBV9 TGTGCCAGCAGCGCGTACATGGGGAGTCCTGAAGCTTTCTTT CASSAYMGSPEAFF
TRBJ2-3 NA NA TRBV5-1 TGCGCCAGCAGCTTGGGCCAGGGCCCAGATACGCAGTATTTT CASSLGQGPDTQYF
TRBJ2-1 TRBD2 NA TRBV28 TGTGCCAGCCCTCCGCCGGGACTAGCGGCCTCCAATGAGCAGTTCTTC CASPPPGLAASNEQFF
TRBJ2-2 TRBD1 NA TRBV7-9 TGTGCCAGCAGCTCTAAACTCCGGGACAGGGTCTTAGCCGGGGAGCTGTTTTTT CASSSKLRDRVLAGELFF
TRBJ1-2 NA NA TRBV2 TGTGCCAGCAGCGGTGACAGATATGGCTACACCTTC CASSGDRYGYTF
TRBJ2-7 TRBD1 NA TRBV9 TGTGCCAGCAGCACCCTCGGGACAGGTGCCTACGAGCAGTACTTC CASSTLGTGAYEQYF
TRBJ2-1 NA NA TRBV5-1 TGCGCCAGCAATACTGGAGGCGATGAGCAGTTCTTC CASNTGGDEQFF
TRBJ2-3 TRBD2 NA TRBV9 TGTGCCAGCAGCCTAGGGGGGACTAGAGTGACAGATACGCAGTATTTT CASSLGGTRVTDTQYF
TRBJ2-1 NA once TRBV19 TGTGCCAGTAGTATTGGCCAGAACTCCTACAATGAGCAGTTCTTC CASSIGQNSYNEQFF
TRBJ2-7 TRBD1 NA TRBV27 TGTGCCAGCAGTATCACAGGGGGCGGCTACGAGCAGTACTTC CASSITGGGYEQYF
TRBJ2-7 NA NA TRBV28 TGTGCCAGCAGGATTGCAGACTACGAGCAGTACTTC CASRIADYEQYF
TRBJ2-5 NA NA TRBV5-4 TGTGCCAGCAGCTTAGGAACGGGGAAGGAGACCCAGTACTTC CASSLGTGKETQYF
TRBJ1-2 NA NA TRBV25-1 TGTGCCAGCAGGTCGGGGGACTTACATACTAACTATGGCTACACCTTC CASRSGDLHTNYGYTF
TRBJ2-1 TRBD1 NA TRBV7-2 TGTGCCAGCAGCTCGGTGATAGGGGGCCAAGCAAATGAGCAGTTCTTC CASSSVIGGQANEQFF
TRBJ2-3 TRBD2 NA TRBV11-3 TGTGCCAGCAGTCTCGGCCACGGGGGGAAGGATACGCAGTATTTT CASSLGHGGKDTQYF
TRBJ2-2 TRBD1 NA TRBV7-3 TGTGCCAGCAGCTTATTAGGGACAGGGAACACCGGGGAGCTGTTTTTT CASSLLGTGNTGELFF
TRBJ2-1 TRBD2 NA TRBV6-5 TGTGCCAGCAGTTACCTCGCTAGCGGGGGACTTGAGCAGTTCTTC CASSYLASGGLEQFF
TRBJ1-1 NA NA TRBV2 TGTGCCAGCAGCCCAAACGGGATGCCTCAAGCTTTCTTT CASSPNGMPQAFF
TRBJ2-5 NA NA TRBV27 TGTGCCAGCAGTTTCTCACAGGGATTGGAGACCCAGTACTTC CASSFSQGLETQYF
TRBJ2-7 TRBD1 NA TRBV4-1 TGCGCCAGCAGCCACAGGACAGGAGGCTACGAGCAGTACTTC CASSHRTGGYEQYF
TRBJ2-1 TRBD1 NA TRBV2 TGTGCCAGCAGTGAGGACAGGGGGTACGATGAGCAGTTCTTC CASSEDRGYDEQFF
TRBJ2-3 TRBD1 NA TRBV19 TGTGCCAGTAACAAACAGGGGGCGGACGATACGCAGTATTTT CASNKQGADDTQYF
TRBJ2-7 NA NA TRBV30 TGTGCCTGGAGTACGGGGGCAGGGGGCTACGAGCAGTACTTC CAWSTGAGGYEQYF
TRBJ2-7 TRBD1 NA TRBV28 TGTGCCAGCAGAGGGACAGGGACCTACGAGCAGTACTTC CASRGTGTYEQYF
TRBJ2-1 NA NA TRBV20-1 TGCAGTGCTCTACTAGCCAATGAGCAGTTCTTC CSALLANEQFF